This is a list of T cell receptor beta chains from one sample in a study of human T cells and chemical hapten exposure. TCRdb independently ran MiXCR on the RACE reads; one entry per CDR3 protein. The sample contains some 150,000 distinct CDR3 sequences, approximately 12% of which appear only once. The sample in question was whole blood, obtained in connection with sensitization to the hapten diphenylcyclopropenone (DPC). The receptors originated from a woman aged 45 to 65 with alopecia areata. Some clones in this sample may be carry-over from other donors' samples. Both conserved end residues are part of each CDR3. A D gene is named only where the DNA matches it firmly. Clone size, where shown, is once, few, many, or a class for clones that have expanded.

CDR3aa,CDR3nt,j_gene,abundance,v_gene,d_gene
CATPQDRYF,TGTGCCACCCCTCAGGATCGGTACTTC,TRBJ2-7,few,TRBV24-1,-
CSVGGRTVGELFF,TGCAGCGTTGGCGGGAGGACGGTCGGGGAGCTGTTTTTT,TRBJ2-2,few,TRBV29-1,TRBD2
CVRLLEREGWVTHGLYNEQFF,TGTGTCAGACTCTTAGAGCGGGAGGGCTGGGTAACACATGGGCTCTACAATGAGCAGTTCTTC,TRBJ2-1,-,TRBV6-5,TRBD2
CSVGNSNQPQHF,TGCAGCGTTGGCAATAGCAATCAGCCCCAGCATTTT,TRBJ1-5,few,TRBV29-1,-
CFQRDTQYF,TGCTTCCAGCGAGATACGCAGTATTTT,TRBJ2-3,-,TRBV29-1,-
CASSFSGSYDEQFF,TGTGCCAGCAGTTTCAGCGGGAGTTACGATGAGCAGTTCTTC,TRBJ2-1,many,TRBV12-3/TRBV12-4,TRBD2
CAISGRDRGREEAFF,TGTGCCATCAGCGGCCGGGACAGAGGGAGAGAAGAAGCTTTCTTT,TRBJ1-1,-,TRBV10-3,TRBD1
CASSIRQSYEQYF,TGTGCCAGCAGCATTCGACAGTCCTACGAGCAGTACTTC,TRBJ2-7,-,TRBV7-2,-
CASSLRAEAEKLFF,TGTGCCAGCAGCCTCCGGGCAGAGGCGGAAAAACTGTTTTTT,TRBJ1-4,few,TRBV3-1,-
CASSSLLSSAERAFF,TGTGCCAGCAGCTCCTTACTGTCTAGCGCCGAAAGGGCGTTCTTC,TRBJ2-1,-,TRBV7-9,-
CASSLGGAGELFF,TGTGCCAGCAGTTTAGGAGGGGCCGGGGAGCTGTTTTTT,TRBJ2-2,-,TRBV12-3/TRBV12-4,-
CASRRPGNNEHFF,TGTGCCAGCAGGCGGCCCGGGAACAATGAGCACTTCTTC,TRBJ2-1,-,TRBV6-2/TRBV6-3,-
CASRPTRTGTQYF,TGTGCCAGCAGACCAACCCGGACCGGGACCCAGTACTTC,TRBJ2-5,-,TRBV11-1,-
CASSPQASDTQYF,TGTGCCAGCAGCCCCCAGGCCTCAGATACGCAGTATTTT,TRBJ2-3,-,TRBV7-3,-
CASSPGRDNSPLHF,TGTGCCAGCAGCCCAGGACGGGACAATTCACCCCTCCACTTT,TRBJ1-6,few,TRBV7-9,-
CASSLFGGTATGELFF,TGTGCCAGCAGCTTGTTCGGGGGGACAGCCACCGGGGAGCTGTTTTTT,TRBJ2-2,-,TRBV5-5,-
CSAKAATQYF,TGCAGCGCCAAAGCGGCTACGCAGTATTTT,TRBJ2-3,-,TRBV29-1,-
CASSQAPGGGFEQYF,TGTGCCAGCAGCCAAGCGCCGGGAGGGGGGTTTGAGCAGTACTTC,TRBJ2-7,few,TRBV3-1,TRBD2
CASSEIMGRVNQPQHF,TGTGCCAGCAGTGAAATCATGGGGCGCGTGAATCAGCCCCAGCATTTT,TRBJ1-5,many,TRBV6-1,-
CSARQGDYGYTF,TGCAGCGCAAGACAGGGTGACTATGGCTACACCTTC,TRBJ1-2,-,TRBV29-1,TRBD1
CASSEAEGANEKLFF,TGTGCCAGCAGTGAAGCGGAGGGAGCTAATGAAAAACTGTTTTTT,TRBJ1-4,few,TRBV2,-
CASRGDPDTEAFF,TGTGCCAGCAGGGGGGACCCCGACACTGAAGCTTTCTTT,TRBJ1-1,-,TRBV2,-
CATTLGYEQFF,TGTGCCACGACTCTAGGATATGAGCAGTTCTTC,TRBJ2-1,few,TRBV24-1,-
CSARDLRAEETQYF,TGCAGTGCTAGAGATCTTAGGGCAGAAGAGACCCAGTACTTC,TRBJ2-5,-,TRBV20-1,-
CASSRAGHPSYNEQFF,TGTGCCAGCAGTAGAGCGGGACACCCCTCCTACAATGAGCAGTTCTTC,TRBJ2-1,few,TRBV27,-
CASRSQAQLETEAFF,TGTGCCAGCAGAAGTCAGGCTCAGTTAGAGACTGAAGCTTTCTTT,TRBJ1-1,many,TRBV6-4,-
CSARRLAANTGELFF,TGCAGTGCTCGGAGACTAGCGGCAAACACCGGGGAGCTGTTTTTT,TRBJ2-2,-,TRBV20-1,TRBD2
CSAPGQWLLDYGYTF,TGCAGTGCACCGGGACAGTGGCTTTTGGACTATGGCTACACCTTC,TRBJ1-2,many,TRBV20-1,TRBD1
CASSLSYRVQYF,TGTGCCAGCAGCTTATCCTATCGGGTGCAGTACTTC,TRBJ2-7,-,TRBV7-2,-
CASSPLDEQYF,TGTGCCAGCAGCCCCCTGGACGAGCAGTACTTC,TRBJ2-7,-,TRBV6-6,-
CASRIRGGTAFF,TGTGCCAGCAGGATAAGGGGGGGAACCGCTTTCTTT,TRBJ1-1,-,TRBV6-1,-
CASKPQGGWDTQYF,TGTGCCAGCAAACCCCAAGGGGGGTGGGATACGCAGTATTTT,TRBJ2-3,few,TRBV6-5,-
CASSQDSAGRNEQFF,TGCGCCAGCAGCCAAGATAGCGCCGGCCGGAATGAGCAGTTCTTC,TRBJ2-1,-,TRBV4-1,-
CASSLVGEGRGFF,TGCGCCAGCAGCTTGGTAGGCGAAGGGAGAGGGTTCTTC,TRBJ2-1,many,TRBV5-1,-
CSAKAGANVLTF,TGCAGCGCCAAGGCTGGGGCCAACGTCCTGACTTTC,TRBJ2-6,few,TRBV29-1,-
CASRRTGNEQYF,TGTGCCAGCAGGAGGACAGGGAACGAGCAGTACTTC,TRBJ2-7,many,TRBV25-1,TRBD1
CSRSRDRGFYEQYF,TGCAGCCGTTCCCGGGACAGGGGATTCTACGAGCAGTACTTC,TRBJ2-7,-,TRBV29-1,TRBD1
CASSFAGTGPYNEQFF,TGTGCCAGCAGCTTTGCCGGGACAGGGCCCTACAATGAGCAGTTCTTC,TRBJ2-1,few,TRBV13,TRBD1
CSASDRSEQYF,TGCAGTGCTTCTGACAGAAGCGAGCAGTACTTC,TRBJ2-7,-,TRBV20-1,-
CASSSGETYNEQFF,TGTGCCAGCAGTTCAGGGGAAACCTACAATGAGCAGTTCTTC,TRBJ2-1,many,TRBV28,-
CASSENPRGPQHF,TGTGCCAGCAGTGAAAACCCGAGGGGGCCCCAGCATTTT,TRBJ1-5,-,TRBV2,-
CATSREGGSTDTQYF,TGTGCCACCAGCAGGGAGGGAGGGAGCACAGATACGCAGTATTTT,TRBJ2-3,-,TRBV15,TRBD2
CASADAGNNQPQHF,TGTGCCAGCGCGGACGCGGGGAACAATCAGCCCCAGCATTTT,TRBJ1-5,few,TRBV18,-
CATSEAGYEQYF,TGTGCCACCAGTGAGGCAGGCTACGAGCAGTACTTC,TRBJ2-7,-,TRBV24-1,-
CSARDPAVVGSTQYF,TGCAGTGCTAGAGATCCAGCGGTGGTGGGGAGTACGCAGTATTTT,TRBJ2-3,-,TRBV20-1,-
CASSLAGGRGTDTQYF,TGTGCCAGCAGCTTAGCGGGAGGCCGGGGCACAGATACGCAGTATTTT,TRBJ2-3,few,TRBV7-2,-
CASSFRLAGGIDTQYF,TGTGCCAGTAGTTTTCGACTAGCGGGGGGAATAGATACGCAGTATTTT,TRBJ2-3,once,TRBV19,TRBD2
CASSFSRARETQYF,TGTGCCAGCAGTTTCTCACGGGCGCGGGAGACCCAGTACTTC,TRBJ2-5,few,TRBV28,-
CASSPEGAYEQYF,TGTGCCAGCAGCCCTGAAGGGGCCTACGAGCAGTACTTC,TRBJ2-7,-,TRBV11-2,-
CASSFPGPQETQYF,TGTGCCAGCAGCTTCCCGGGGCCCCAAGAGACCCAGTACTTC,TRBJ2-5,-,TRBV7-2,-
CASSRGGEEEKLFF,TGTGCCAGCAGCAGGGGGGGCGAAGAAGAAAAACTGTTTTTT,TRBJ1-4,many,TRBV7-2,-
CASSLEEPVVYEQFF,TGTGCCAGCAGCTTAGAGGAGCCCGTAGTCTATGAGCAGTTCTTC,TRBJ2-1,few,TRBV11-2,-
CASSLGGREFF,TGTGCCAGCAGCTTAGGGGGCCGGGAGTTCTTC,TRBJ2-1,-,TRBV7-2,-